These 5 T cell receptor beta chains share one sample of origin, sequenced in a study of blood T cell repertoires in COVID-19. Profiling relied on immunoSEQ multiplex PCR, and the TCRdb table lists in-frame clones only, not all of them. The sample lists a few hundred thousand clones, about nine tenths seen once, with around 2% in the top ten. Sequenced: peripheral blood. These receptors were obtained from a man between 25 and 39 years old who had recovered from COVID-19.

The V and J genes are TRBV7-7 and TRBJ2-2; TRBD2 matches at 9 bases. The CDR3 is 17 residues long. Germline CDR1 reads SSHAT; CDR2 reads FNYEAQ (reference sequence). V lost 5 bases to trimming and J lost 3 bases; unmatched junction nucleotides: 10. This chain's CDR3 is CASSPSGLAGYTGELFF. CDR3 sequence (DNA): TGTGCCAGCAGCCCCTCAGGGCTAGCGGGGTACACCGGGGAGCTGTTTTTT.

CDR3 in amino acids: CASTLRVTGNEKLFF. The CDR3 nucleotides read TGTGCCAGCACCCTCCGGGTCACCGGGAATGAAAAACTGTTTTTT. This sequence joins TRBV7-6 and TRBJ1-4; unclear D gene. Per germline, CDR1 SGHVS and CDR2 FNYEAQ. This CDR3 is 15 amino acids long. V lost 7 bases and J lost 5, with 17 bases in between.

The rearrangement uses TRBV10-2 and TRBJ1-5; maybe TRBD1 (5 bases). With 0 bases removed from V and 4 bases from J, the gap between germline ends came to 10 bases. The CDR3 loop spans 15 amino acids. CDR1 and CDR2 (germline): WSHSY, SAAADI. The CDR3 DNA reads as TGCGCCAGCAGTGAGTCGGCAGGGCCGAATCAGCCCCAGCATTTT. Encoded protein: CASSESAGPNQPQHF.

The CDR3 loop is CASIGQNYGYTF. The CDR3 DNA follows: TGTGCCAGCATAGGACAGAACTATGGCTACACCTTC. The rearrangement joins TRBV2 to TRBJ1-2, with TRBD1 as a possible D gene (6 bases). The V and J ends lost 7 bases and 2 bases respectively, with 8 bases between them. Germline V gene sequence: CDR1 SNHLY, CDR2 FYNNEI. This CDR3 region has 12 residues.

This chain connects TRBV5-4 to TRBJ1-1; D unresolved. Trimming cost V 5 bases and J 6 bases, with 14 bases left between them. From germline, CDR1 is SGHNT and CDR2 YYREEE (reference sequence). This CDR3 is 13 amino acids long. CDR3 nucleotides: TGTGCCAGCAGTTCTCCGGTAACGGCTGAAGCTTTCTTT. It codes for CASSSPVTAEAFF.